This T cell receptor beta chain was retrieved from a study of blood T cell repertoires in COVID-19. For the study at large: T cells, B-cell-depleted T cells, or PBMCs provided the cDNA or gDNA that served as material.

J gave up 6 bases and V 10 bases, and 8 bases lay outside the gene matches. The germline CDR1 and CDR2 sequences are MGHDK and SYGVNS. The CDR3 runs 12 residues. Under the authors' procedure: Amplification of reference gene primers was used by the study to estimate nucleated cell counts. Assay used: immunoSEQ multiplex PCR; TCRdb lists only in-frame clones, some missing. D and trimming come from the DNA, and the V and J calls and clone size come from that table. Among tens of thousands of clones listed, around 94% were seen once. V and J are TRBV25-1 and TRBJ2-7; TRBD1 matches at 8 bases. Sequencing was done on a sample of peripheral blood. The receptor was derived from a human donor in a cohort sampled during active COVID-19. The CDR3 nucleotides are TGTGCCACACAGGGGGGTACTGGCGAGCAGTACTTC. Its translation is CATQGGTGEQYF.